Shown below are 15 T cell receptor beta chains from a single sample sequenced in a study of T-cell memory formation after mild COVID-19. Each CDR3 protein is one row after TCRdb ran MiXCR on the 5' RACE reads. The table has around 300,000 distinct CDR3 sequences, 10% to 15% seen once. The sample consisted of PBMCs or a T cell subset sorted from them (not recorded which). All receptors come from a man in his late teens or twenties who had mild COVID-19 (a few samples of this study predate the infection). Cell type and time point are not known.

This clonotype showed up just a few times. The rearrangement links TRBV29-1 to TRBJ1-2; D is possibly TRBD1 (5 bases). Germline V gives CDR1 SQVTM, CDR2 ANQGSEA. The V gene lost 3 bases and the J gene lost 8 bases, with 13 bases spanning the gap. CDR3 length equals 12 residues. The CDR3 DNA reads TGCAGCGTTGACAGGGTAGAAGAGGGCTACACCTTC. Amino acids: CSVDRVEEGYTF.

This clonotype was recorded a few times. This chain links TRBV9 with TRBJ2-6; D gene unclear. The CDR3 is 15 amino acids. Germline V gene sequence: CDR1 SGDLS, CDR2 YYNGEE. V lost 3 bases and J 2 bases, leaving 9 bases between the germline ends. CDR3 region: CASSARFTGANVLTF. CDR3 bases: TGTGCCAGCAGCGCCCGTTTTACTGGGGCCAACGTCCTGACTTTC.

V gene TRBV6-2 or TRBV6-3 combines with J gene TRBJ2-7; D is unresolved. The CDR3 sequence is 14 residues long. Germline V lookup: CDR1 MNHEY, CDR2 SVGEGT. Trimming removed 2 bases at V and 2 bases at J, with 10 bases between. CDR3 sequence reads: CASSYLDGTYEQYF. The CDR3 region has the DNA TGTGCCAGCAGTTACCTGGACGGCACCTACGAGCAGTACTTC.

This clonotype came up a few times. The J gene is TRBJ1-5, the V gene TRBV7-9; weak D call: TRBD1 (6 bases). CDR3 length: 14 residues. Germline loops: CDR1 SEHNR, CDR2 FQNEAQ (reference sequence). The V gene lost 5 bases and the J gene lost 0 bases, with 8 bases spanning the gap. In nucleotides, the CDR3 is TGTGCCAGCAGCCGGGACATTAGCAATCAGCCCCAGCATTTT. Its translation is CASSRDISNQPQHF. The full variable domain, with the rest looked up from reference TRBV7-9 and TRBJ1-5, is DTGVSQNPRHKITKRGQNVTFRCDPISEHNRLYWYRQTLGQGPEFLTYFQNEAQLEKSRLLSDRFSAERPKGSFSTLEIQRTEQGDSAMYLCASSRDISNQPQHFGDGTRLSIL.

This chain links TRBV15 with TRBJ2-3, with a weak D call TRBD2 (5 bases). Trimming cost V 1 base and J 1 base, with 9 bases left between them. This CDR3 has 15 residues. Germline V CDR1 and CDR2: LNHNV, YYDKDF (reference sequence). Written as DNA, the CDR3 is TGTGCCACCAGCAGAGGTGATAGCGGCACAGATACGCAGTATTTT. This translates into CATSRGDSGTDTQYF. The full variable domain, with the rest looked up from reference TRBV15 and TRBJ2-3, is DAMVIQNPRYQVTQFGKPVTLSCSQTLNHNVMYWYQQKSSQAPKLLFHYYDKDFNNEADTPDNFQSRRPNTSFCFLDIRSPGLGDTAMYLCATSRGDSGTDTQYFGPGTRLTVL.

Many counts were recorded for this clonotype. The rearrangement links TRBV4-3 to TRBJ2-1; TRBD1 matches 9 bases. Looked up from germline, CDR1 is LGHNA and CDR2 is YSLEER. J lost 3 bases, V lost 3 bases, and 9 bases had no gene match. This CDR3 is 17 amino acids long. The CDR3 nucleotides are TGCGCCAGCAGCCAGTCGACCGGGACAGGGTTCTACAATGAGCAGTTCTTC. It is translated as CASSQSTGTGFYNEQFF.

V usage is TRBV11-2 and J usage is TRBJ1-3; TRBD1 might be the D (5 bases). CDR1 SGHAT and CDR2 FQNNGV come from the germline V gene. The ends were cut back, 3 bases at V and 2 bases at J, with 14 bases in the middle. CDR3 length: 16 residues. The CDR3 DNA sequence: TGTGCCAGCAGCTTTATATTTGGGGGACCTGGAAACACCATATATTTT. Protein: CASSFIFGGPGNTIYF.

The chain links TRBV30 to TRBJ1-5; no definite D call. Looked up from germline, CDR1 is GTSNPN and CDR2 is SVGIG (reference sequence). The CDR3 length is 14 residues. V dropped 0 bases and J dropped 0 bases, with 6 bases sitting between them. The CDR3 region is CAWSVGNSNQPQHF. In DNA, the CDR3 is TGTGCCTGGAGTGTGGGGAATAGCAATCAGCCCCAGCATTTT.

The CDR3 sequence: CSARPGSPYEQYV. The CDR3 DNA sequence: TGCAGTGCTAGACCAGGAAGTCCCTACGAGCAGTACGTC. The V and J genes are TRBV20-1 and TRBJ2-7, with D unresolved. This CDR3 is 13 amino acids long. The germline V gene has CDR1 DFQATT and CDR2 SNEGSKA (reference sequence). V lost 2 bases and J 2 bases, leaving 10 bases between the germline ends.

In this sample, this clonotype turned up a few times. V usage is TRBV7-6 and J usage is TRBJ2-3, with D possibly being TRBD1 or TRBD2 (6 bases each). The CDR3 is 16 amino acids. CDR1 SGHVS and CDR2 FNYEAQ come from the germline V gene. V was trimmed by 4 bases and J by 3 bases, leaving 17 bases between them. CDR3 DNA sequence: TGTGCCAGCAGCTCACGGCTTGGGGGGCTGACAGATACGCAGTATTTT. This encodes CASSSRLGGLTDTQYF.

The CDR3 DNA reads TGTGCCTTCGAGGACAGGGGGCGGAAAGGAGTCCTCCACTTT. This translates into CAFEDRGRKGVLHF. The genes are TRBV13 and TRBJ1-6; 11 bases are a match to TRBD1. This CDR3 is built from 14 residues. Trimming cost V 11 bases and J 15 bases; bases outside gene matches: 15. Germline CDR1 PRHDT, CDR2 FYEKMQ (reference sequence).

The table lists this clonotype with a few counts. A junction end diverges from the germline sequence, so it may reflect a read error. This chain joins TRBV7-6 and TRBJ1-2, with a weak D call TRBD1 (6 bases). This CDR3 comprises 16 residues. Germline CDR1 reads SGHVS; CDR2 reads FNYEAQ. The CDR3 DNA reads TGTGCCACCAGCAGCGGGGCAAGGGGGGTGAACTATGGCTACACCTTC. Protein product: CATSSGARGVNYGYTF.

This clonotype was observed a handful of times. CDR3 sequence (DNA): TGTGCCAGCAGCCCGCTAGAGGTCTTTGAGCAGTTCTTC. As protein: CASSPLEVFEQFF. The chain is built from TRBV5-5 and TRBJ2-1; D is undetermined. The germline V gene encodes CDR1 SGHKS and CDR2 YYEKEE (reference sequence). This CDR3 spans 13 amino acids. Trimming left V 4 bases short and J 9 bases short, with 14 bases between.

This clonotype was detected only a few times. This chain joins TRBV9 and TRBJ2-3, with D possibly being TRBD1 (5 bases). Germline loops: CDR1 SGDLS, CDR2 YYNGEE. V lost 4 bases, J lost 6 bases, and 15 bases lay in between. This CDR3 is built from 14 residues. Written as DNA, the CDR3 is TGTGCCAGCAGCTCCCCCAGGGTTGCGGATACGCAGTATTTT. It encodes CASSSPRVADTQYF.

This chain joins TRBV18 and TRBJ1-4; TRBD1 matches at 7 bases. The V gene end was trimmed by 4 bases and the J gene end by 8 bases; junction bases not matched to a gene: 7. Germline CDR1 reads KGHSH; CDR2 reads LQKENI. This CDR3 comprises 14 residues. The CDR3 sequence: CASSRDSYEEKLFF. CDR3 sequence (DNA): TGTGCCAGCTCACGGGACAGCTACGAAGAAAAACTGTTTTTT. Based on the CDR3 plus reference TRBV18 and TRBJ1-4, the full variable domain is NAGVMQNPRHLVRRRGQEARLRCSPMKGHSHVYWYRQLPEEGLKFMVYLQKENIIDESGMPKERFSAEFPKEGPSILRIQQVVRGDSAAYFCASSRDSYEEKLFFGSGTQLSVL.